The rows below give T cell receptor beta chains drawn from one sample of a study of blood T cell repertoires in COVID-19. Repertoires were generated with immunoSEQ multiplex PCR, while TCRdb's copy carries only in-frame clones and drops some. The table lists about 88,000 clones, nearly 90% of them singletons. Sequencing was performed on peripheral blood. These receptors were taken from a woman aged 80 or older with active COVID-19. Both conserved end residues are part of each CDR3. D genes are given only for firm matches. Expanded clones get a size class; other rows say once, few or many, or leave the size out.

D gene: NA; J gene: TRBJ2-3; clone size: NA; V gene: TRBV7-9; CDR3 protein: CASSDGTSTDTQYF; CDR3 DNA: TGTGCCAGCAGCGATGGGACTAGCACAGATACGCAGTATTTT
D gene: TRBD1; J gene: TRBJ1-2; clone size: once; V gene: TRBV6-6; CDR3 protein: CASSYGTGSGYTF; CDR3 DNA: TGTGCCAGCAGTTACGGGACAGGGAGTGGCTACACCTTC
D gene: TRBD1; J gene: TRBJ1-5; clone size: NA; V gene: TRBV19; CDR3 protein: CASSRTGGPTRANQPQHF; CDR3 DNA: TGTGCCAGTAGTAGGACAGGGGGCCCCACACGGGCGAATCAGCCCCAGCATTTT
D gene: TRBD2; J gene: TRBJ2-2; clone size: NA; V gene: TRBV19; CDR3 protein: CASKMTSGSPPEELFF; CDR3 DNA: TGTGCCAGTAAGATGACTAGCGGGAGTCCGCCGGAGGAGCTGTTTTTT
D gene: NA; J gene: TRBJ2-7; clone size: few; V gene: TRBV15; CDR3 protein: CATSRERLARQYF; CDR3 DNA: TGTGCCACCAGCAGAGAGCGACTTGCGCGGCAGTACTTC
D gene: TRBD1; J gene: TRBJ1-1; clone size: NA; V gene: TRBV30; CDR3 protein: CAWSVEGARKNTEAFF; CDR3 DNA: TGTGCCTGGAGTGTGGAGGGGGCGCGGAAGAACACTGAAGCTTTCTTT
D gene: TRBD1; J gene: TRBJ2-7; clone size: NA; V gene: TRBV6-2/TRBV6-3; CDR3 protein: CASSPPGTGYYEQYF; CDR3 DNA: TGTGCCAGCAGTCCCCCCGGGACAGGGTACTACGAGCAGTACTTC
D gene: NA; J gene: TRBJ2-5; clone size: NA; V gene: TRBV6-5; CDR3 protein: CASSGSRRETQYF; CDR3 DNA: TGTGCCAGCAGCGGTTCTCGGAGGGAGACCCAGTACTTC
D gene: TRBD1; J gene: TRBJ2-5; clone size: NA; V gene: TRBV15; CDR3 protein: CATSPGGRRETQYF; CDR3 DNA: TGTGCCACCAGTCCAGGGGGAAGGCGGGAGACCCAGTACTTC
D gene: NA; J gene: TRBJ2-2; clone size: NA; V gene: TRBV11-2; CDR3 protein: CASRPQGNTGELFF; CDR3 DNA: TGTGCCAGCAGGCCGCAGGGGAACACCGGGGAGCTGTTTTTT
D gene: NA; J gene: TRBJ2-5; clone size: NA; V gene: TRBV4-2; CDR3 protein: CASSQETSSETQYF; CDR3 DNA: TGTGCCAGCAGCCAAGAGACTTCATCAGAGACCCAGTACTTC
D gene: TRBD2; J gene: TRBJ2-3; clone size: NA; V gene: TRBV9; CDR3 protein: CASSTLRGGRSTDTQYF; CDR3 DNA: TGTGCCAGCAGCACCCTGAGGGGCGGGAGATCCACAGATACGCAGTATTTT